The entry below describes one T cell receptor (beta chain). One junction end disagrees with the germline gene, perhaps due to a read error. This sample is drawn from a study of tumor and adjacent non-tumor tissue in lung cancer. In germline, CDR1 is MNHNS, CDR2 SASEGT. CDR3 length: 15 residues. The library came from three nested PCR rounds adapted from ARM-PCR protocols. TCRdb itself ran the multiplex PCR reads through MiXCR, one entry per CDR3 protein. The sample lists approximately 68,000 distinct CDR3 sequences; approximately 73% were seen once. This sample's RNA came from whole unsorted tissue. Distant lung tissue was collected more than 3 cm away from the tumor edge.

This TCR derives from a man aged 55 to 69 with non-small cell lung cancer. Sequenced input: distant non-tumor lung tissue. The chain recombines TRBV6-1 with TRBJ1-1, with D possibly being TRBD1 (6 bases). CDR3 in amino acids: CPSTEDRGRDIEAFF. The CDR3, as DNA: TGTCCCAGCACCGAGGACCGTGGTAGGGACATTGAAGCTTTCTTT.